These 10 T cell receptor beta chains were sequenced from one sample in a study of molecular identifiers for immune sequencing clone quantification. TCRdb processed the PCR reads anew with MiXCR; each CDR3 protein has one entry. Here the sample spans roughly 300,000 distinct CDR3 sequences, about 22% being singletons. Sequenced sample: naive CD8+ T cells from blood, with Jurkat cell RNA spiked in. Subset denoted: FACS-sorted CD8+CD4-CCR7+CD45RA+ naive T cells. Every receptor here comes from a human donor in good health. Some libraries in this study had Jurkat cell RNA spiked in.

This clonotype was observed a handful of times. The CDR3 DNA sequence: TGTGCCAGCAGCCAAGAGATGTACACTGAAGCTTTCTTT. As protein: CASSQEMYTEAFF. The V call is TRBV3-1, the J call TRBJ1-1; D gene uncertain. There are 13 residues in the CDR3. The V end lost 0 bases, the J end lost 3 bases, and 5 bases lay between the germline ends. The germline gives CDR1 LGHDT, CDR2 YNNKEL (reference sequence).

The chain has TRBV28 and TRBJ2-3; D gene ambiguous. The CDR3 is made up of 12 amino acids. Germline V gives CDR1 MDHEN, CDR2 SYDVKM. V lost 3 bases and J lost 4, with 5 bases in between. The DNA of the CDR3 is TGTGCCAGCAGTTTTGAGTCAGATACGCAGTATTTT. Residues: CASSFESDTQYF.

Comment on this clonotype: This may arise from a read error, as a much more abundant clone is one base away. The DNA for the CDR3 is TGTGCCAGCAGTCCGAGGACGCTTAAAAAAATTCAGTACTTC. It is translated as CASSPRTLKKIQYF. J is TRBJ2-4 and V is TRBV28; no clear D gene. Germline V gives CDR1 MDHEN, CDR2 SYDVKM. The CDR3 spans 14 residues.

V gene TRBV24-1 combines with J gene TRBJ1-1, with unresolved D. The CDR3 is 13 residues long. CDR1 and CDR2 from the germline V gene are KGHDR and SFDVKD. Trimming stripped 7 bases from V and 2 bases from J, with 10 bases between. The CDR3 DNA reads TGTGCCACCAGAGACGACGGTAACACTGAAGCTTTCTTT. Amino acids: CATRDDGNTEAFF.

This clonotype showed up just a few times. The chain carries TRBV13 and TRBJ2-3; TRBD2 matches 9 bases. Unmatched junction bases numbered 18, after V lost 5 bases and J lost 6 bases. Germline loops: CDR1 PRHDT, CDR2 FYEKMQ (reference sequence). This CDR3 contains 18 residues. In DNA, the CDR3 is TGTGCCAGCAGCCCGTCTCGTTGGTTAGCGGGAGCGGCCGATACGCAGTATTTT. It yields the protein CASSPSRWLAGAADTQYF.

This clonotype was seen more than once but under ten times. The V and J genes are TRBV29-1 and TRBJ2-7; weak D call: TRBD1 (7 bases). The V end was cut by 5 bases, the J end by 5 bases, with 10 bases between. The CDR3 totals 11 residues. CDR1 is SQVTM and CDR2 is ANQGSEA in the germline V gene. CDR3 sequence: CSVPRGDEQYF. DNA for the CDR3: TGCAGCGTTCCCAGGGGGGACGAGCAGTACTTC.

The rearrangement uses TRBV10-3 and TRBJ1-2, with 7 nucleotides matching TRBD1. The V gene's germline CDR1 is ENHRY and CDR2 SYGVKD. The CDR3 covers 16 residues. The V and J ends lost 0 bases and 4 bases, in that order; junction bases with no gene match: 8. CDR3 sequence: CAISESMSGGGYGYTF. Here the CDR3 DNA reads TGTGCCATCAGTGAGTCGATGTCAGGGGGTGGCTATGGCTACACCTTC.

This clonotype showed up many times. The J gene is TRBJ1-1, the V gene TRBV12-3 or TRBV12-4; TRBD1 aligns across 7 bases. After removal of 3 bases from V and 2 bases from J, the junction contained 12 bases not matched to a gene. This CDR3 comprises 17 residues. CDR3 DNA: TGTGCCAGCAGTTTTAGGTGGGACAGTAGCTTAAACACTGAAGCTTTCTTT. Amino acids: CASSFRWDSSLNTEAFF.

As for this clonotype: A read error may explain this, as a much larger clone is one base away. V is TRBV7-2 and J is TRBJ2-5; D is ambiguous. Germline values: CDR1 SGHTA, CDR2 FQGNSA. CDR3 length equals 15 residues. CDR3 sequence reads: CASSRFDLPQETPYF. In DNA, the CDR3 is TGTGCCAGCAGCCGTTTTGACCTTCCTCAAGAGACCCCGTACTTC.

This clonotype was recorded at least ten times. This sequence joins TRBV6-5 and TRBJ2-3; a weak D match, TRBD1 (6 bases). CDR3 size: 14 residues. Germline lookup yields CDR1 MNHEY and CDR2 SVGAGI. Trimming stripped 3 bases from V and 6 bases from J, with 13 bases between. CDR3 coding DNA: TGTGCCAGCAGTTATCTAGGGGGTGCGGATACGCAGTATTTT. As protein: CASSYLGGADTQYF.